A single sample is the source of the 26 T cell receptor beta chains below, sequenced in a study of shared clonotypes between healthy human individuals. Repertoires were generated with immunoSEQ multiplex PCR, while TCRdb's copy carries only in-frame clones and drops some. Of around 640,000 clones in the sample, approximately 96% were seen once. CD45RO negativity and positive selection for CCR7 defined naive CD8 cells, a population that excluded terminally differentiated effector memory CD45RA+ cells. Input material: naive CD8+ T cells sorted from blood. These receptors came from a woman aged 25 to 39 in good health.

The CDR3 reads CASSPPLLAYEQYF. DNA for the CDR3: TGTGCCAGCAGTCCCCCCCTACTAGCTTACGAGCAGTACTTC. The chain recombines TRBV28 with TRBJ2-7, with a tentative D call TRBD2 (6 bases). V was pared by 5 bases and J by 4 bases, with 15 bases between. Germline V gives CDR1 MDHEN, CDR2 SYDVKM. CDR3 length equals 14 residues.

In DNA form, the CDR3 reads TGTGCCAGCAGTACAGGGGGCGATCAGCCCCAGCATTTT. Its translation: CASSTGGDQPQHF. V usage is TRBV28 and J usage is TRBJ1-5, with TRBD1 matching 9 bases. The ends lost 5 bases at V and 5 bases at J; junction bases unmatched: 1. The CDR3 sequence is 13 residues long. CDR1 and CDR2 from the germline V gene are MDHEN and SYDVKM.

This clone came up a few times. The chain is built from TRBV6-5 and TRBJ2-2, with D uncertain. The CDR3 consists of 13 residues. CDR1 and CDR2 (germline): MNHEY, SVGAGI. V was cut by 10 bases and J by 1 base, with 10 bases left in between. Written as DNA, the CDR3 is TGTGCCACTCATCTGGGGAACACCGGGGAGCTGTTTTTT. It yields the protein CATHLGNTGELFF.

The chain employs TRBV6-1 and TRBJ2-7; 7 bases agree with TRBD2. The CDR3 sequence is 13 residues long. Germline V gives CDR1 MNHNS, CDR2 SASEGT. The junction had 3 bases not matched to a gene; V was cut back by 5 bases and J by 2 bases. The CDR3 protein is CASSLGLAYEQYF. The CDR3 coding sequence is TGTGCCAGCAGTCTAGGACTAGCCTACGAGCAGTACTTC.

V and J are TRBV27 and TRBJ1-2, with D tentatively TRBD1 (5 bases). V dropped 5 bases and J dropped 2 bases, with 18 bases sitting between them. There are 16 residues in the CDR3. Germline V gene data show CDR1 as MNHEY and CDR2 as SMNVEV (reference sequence). The CDR3, as DNA: TGTGCCAGCAGTGACCAGGGCAGGCTTTTCAACTATGGCTACACCTTC. The encoded protein is CASSDQGRLFNYGYTF.

V is TRBV6-5 and J is TRBJ2-1; 9 nucleotides line up with TRBD2. V lost 0 bases, J lost 9 bases, and 9 bases stayed unmatched. CDR1 MNHEY and CDR2 SVGAGI come from the germline V gene. This CDR3 spans 16 amino acids. The CDR3 loop is CASSYSTGGRAFEQFF. Here the CDR3 DNA reads TGTGCCAGCAGTTACTCGACTGGCGGGAGGGCCTTTGAGCAGTTCTTC.

The genes are TRBV18 and TRBJ2-7, with 7 bases fitting TRBD1. The V gene's germline CDR1 is KGHSH and CDR2 LQKENI. This CDR3 has 14 amino acids. The V segment lost 6 bases and the J segment 0 bases; nucleotides outside the gene matches: 5. In nucleotides, the CDR3 is TGTGCCAGCTCGGGTGACAGGGACTCCTACGAGCAGTACTTC. Translated: CASSGDRDSYEQYF.

The chain joins TRBV7-3 to TRBJ2-1; the match to TRBD2 covers 12 bases. The J segment lost 4 bases and the V segment lost 5 bases, leaving 6 bases of the junction unmatched. CDR3 length: 16 amino acids. Germline V CDR1 and CDR2: SGHTA, FQGTGA. The chain's CDR3 is CASSPQGLAGYNEQFF. The CDR3 region has the DNA TGTGCCAGCAGCCCCCAGGGACTAGCGGGTTACAATGAGCAGTTCTTC.

The CDR3 loop reads CASSGGEGQDEKLFF. The DNA for the CDR3 is TGTGCCAGTAGTGGTGGAGAGGGACAGGATGAAAAACTGTTTTTT. V is TRBV19 and J is TRBJ1-4; 8 positions agree with TRBD1. CDR3 size: 15 residues. V gave up 5 bases and J gave up 6 bases; unmatched junction bases: 8. CDR1 is LNHDA, CDR2 SQIVND, per germline (reference sequence).

The chain carries TRBV2 and TRBJ2-7, with 7 bases lining up with TRBD1. CDR3 length equals 20 residues. From germline, CDR1 is SNHLY and CDR2 FYNNEI. J was trimmed by 0 bases and V by 6 bases; bases with no gene match: 23. The CDR3 DNA reads as TGTGCCAGCAGCCGATGGGCCCCTGACCGGGACAGACTAATCTCCTACGAGCAGTACTTC. This sequence encodes CASSRWAPDRDRLISYEQYF. The full variable domain, rest sourced from reference TRBV2 and TRBJ2-7, is EPEVTQTPSHQVTQMGQEVILRCVPISNHLYFYWYRQILGQKVEFLVSFYNNEISEKSEIFDDQFSVERPDGSNFTLKIRSTKLEDSAMYFCASSRWAPDRDRLISYEQYFGPGTRLTVT.

The chain employs TRBV7-9 and TRBJ2-5; D may be TRBD2 (6 bases). V lost 1 base and J lost 5, with 17 bases in between. The germline V gene has CDR1 SEHNR and CDR2 FQNEAQ (reference sequence). This CDR3 comprises 16 residues. The CDR3: CASSLVAGRGSETQYF. CDR3 nucleotides: TGTGCCAGCAGCTTAGTGGCGGGGAGAGGTTCGGAGACCCAGTACTTC.

Of note for this clone: This CDR3 is also generated by other DNA sequences in the sample. V is TRBV27 and J is TRBJ2-3; TRBD2 aligns across 9 bases. The CDR3 contains 15 residues. Germline assignment: CDR1 MNHEY and CDR2 SMNVEV (reference sequence). The ends lost 8 bases at V and 2 bases at J; junction bases unmatched: 8. The CDR3 spells CASSLTSGSTDTQYF. The CDR3 coding sequence is TGTGCCAGCTCGTTGACTAGCGGCTCCACAGATACGCAGTATTTT.

V usage is TRBV9 and J usage is TRBJ2-6; TRBD1 might be the D (5 bases). The V end lost 3 bases, the J end lost 4 bases, and 26 bases lay between the germline ends. The CDR3 has 20 amino acids. The germline V gene has CDR1 SGDLS and CDR2 YYNGEE. CDR3 region: CASSEPHRMTDLRGANVLTF. The DNA for the CDR3 is TGTGCCAGCAGCGAGCCCCACAGGATGACAGACCTCAGGGGGGCCAACGTCCTGACTTTC.

The chain couples TRBV19 to TRBJ2-1; 7 bases line up with TRBD1. The CDR3 is 14 amino acids. V lost 4 bases and J lost 4; bases outside the gene matches: 4. Germline V gives CDR1 LNHDA, CDR2 SQIVND (reference sequence). CDR3 DNA: TGTGCCAGTAGTACCTGGACAGGTTACAATGAGCAGTTCTTC. Amino acids: CASSTWTGYNEQFF.

In its sample, this clone was seen a few times. This rearrangement joins TRBV10-3 to TRBJ2-7; D not resolved. The CDR3 sequence is 14 residues long. V gave up 10 bases and J gave up 2 bases, with 18 bases separating them. Germline V CDR1 and CDR2: ENHRY, SYGVKD. The DNA of the CDR3 is TGTGCCAACAAGGCGGAAGTTTGGCCCTACGAGCAGTACTTC. Its translation: CANKAEVWPYEQYF.

The CDR3 bases are TGTGCCAGCAGCTCCACCGCCGGGGCCTCCAAGACCTACAATGAGCAGTTCTTC. It yields the protein CASSSTAGASKTYNEQFF. The genes are TRBV7-9 and TRBJ2-1; perhaps D is TRBD1 or TRBD2 (5 bases each). Germline values: CDR1 SEHNR, CDR2 FQNEAQ (reference sequence). The V and J ends lost 4 bases and 2 bases respectively, with 21 bases between them. The CDR3 runs to 18 residues.

This chain joins TRBV5-1 and TRBJ2-7; maybe TRBD2 (5 bases). Germline V CDR1 and CDR2: SGHRS, YFSETQ. The CDR3 covers 15 residues. V was pared by 4 bases and J by 0 bases, with 14 bases between. In nucleotides, the CDR3 is TGCGCCAGCAGCCCCGGACTCTACAGCTCCTACGAGCAGTACTTC. Translation gives CASSPGLYSSYEQYF.

The V call is TRBV2, the J call TRBJ2-3, with 7 bases identical to TRBD2. The ends lost 5 bases at V and 10 bases at J; junction bases unmatched: 12. Germline CDR1 is SNHLY and CDR2 is FYNNEI. The CDR3 covers 14 residues. The CDR3 nucleotides are TGTGCCAGCAGTCCGGGTCGAATGGGAGGGGCGCAGTATTTT. This encodes CASSPGRMGGAQYF. The full variable domain, completed using reference TRBV2 and TRBJ2-3, is EPEVTQTPSHQVTQMGQEVILRCVPISNHLYFYWYRQILGQKVEFLVSFYNNEISEKSEIFDDQFSVERPDGSNFTLKIRSTKLEDSAMYFCASSPGRMGGAQYFGPGTRLTVL.

This sequence joins TRBV7-9 and TRBJ1-1; TRBD1 might be the D (6 bases). Deletions cut 6 bases from V and 6 bases from J, with 20 bases between. The CDR3 sequence is 15 residues long. The germline V gene has CDR1 SEHNR and CDR2 FQNEAQ (reference sequence). The CDR3 here is CASRDLTGVRAEAFF. As DNA, the CDR3 is TGTGCCAGCAGGGACCTGACAGGAGTGAGGGCTGAAGCTTTCTTT.

This sequence joins TRBV7-6 and TRBJ2-1; 9 bases are shared with TRBD2. Trimming took 5 bases from V and 6 from J; bases not matched to a gene: 11. The CDR3 has 16 residues. Germline V gives CDR1 SGHVS, CDR2 FNYEAQ. CDR3: CASSHPRAGGGNEQFF. The CDR3 nucleotides are TGTGCCAGCAGCCATCCGAGAGCGGGAGGCGGCAATGAGCAGTTCTTC. Complete variable domain (other parts from reference TRBV7-6 and TRBJ2-1): GAGVSQSPRYKVTKRGQDVALRCDPISGHVSLYWYRQALGQGPEFLTYFNYEAQQDKSGLPNDRFSAERPEGSISTLTIQRTEQRDSAMYRCASSHPRAGGGNEQFFGPGTRLTVL.

The gene calls are TRBV11-2 and TRBJ2-7; 7 bases map to TRBD1. This CDR3 spans 14 amino acids. V lost 5 bases to trimming and J lost 2 bases; unmatched junction nucleotides: 6. Germline CDR1 is SGHAT and CDR2 is FQNNGV. CDR3 DNA sequence: TGTGCCAGCAGCACGAGTAGGGGGCCCTACGAGCAGTACTTC. Protein sequence: CASSTSRGPYEQYF.

The rearrangement joins TRBV27 to TRBJ1-1, with D hard to call. Per germline, CDR1 MNHEY and CDR2 SMNVEV (reference sequence). The CDR3 extends over 13 amino acids. V dropped 3 bases and J dropped 5 bases, with 10 bases sitting between them. This chain's CDR3 is CASSFTEQTEAFF. DNA for the CDR3: TGTGCCAGCAGTTTTACAGAGCAGACTGAAGCTTTCTTT.

V usage is TRBV15 and J usage is TRBJ2-7; D remains unclear. Trimming removed 4 bases at V and 2 bases at J, with 9 bases between. CDR1 LNHNV and CDR2 YYDKDF come from the germline V gene (reference sequence). The CDR3 spans 13 residues. Here the CDR3 DNA reads TGTGCCACCAGCAACGACGGTCCCTACGAGCAGTACTTC. As protein: CATSNDGPYEQYF.

The V and J genes are TRBV7-2 and TRBJ2-7, with D unclear. Germline CDR1 SGHTA, CDR2 FQGNSA. Deletions cut 4 bases from V and 5 bases from J, with 9 bases between. CDR3 length equals 12 residues. This chain's CDR3 is CASSSYLNEQYF. Written as DNA, the CDR3 is TGTGCCAGCAGCTCCTATTTGAACGAGCAGTACTTC.

This rearrangement joins TRBV19 to TRBJ2-7; 8 nucleotides match TRBD2. With V trimmed by 5 bases and J by 2 bases, 8 bases remained unmatched. The CDR3 consists of 15 residues. Germline-derived CDR1 and CDR2 are LNHDA and SQIVND (reference sequence). The CDR3 loop is CASSQLAGGPYEQYF. For the CDR3, the DNA is TGTGCCAGTAGTCAGCTTGCGGGAGGTCCCTACGAGCAGTACTTC.

This chain links TRBV11-3 with TRBJ2-3; 12 bases are a match to TRBD2. The CDR3 loop spans 16 amino acids. Germline V gene data show CDR1 as SGHNT and CDR2 as YENEEA. The V and J ends lost 5 bases and 0 bases, in that order; junction bases with no gene match: 3. This chain's CDR3 is CASSPGTSGSTDTQYF. CDR3 DNA: TGTGCCAGCAGCCCGGGGACTAGCGGGAGCACAGATACGCAGTATTTT.